This T cell receptor (beta chain) is drawn from a study of cytomegalovirus exposure and HLA in healthy donors listed by TCRdb under 2017. Study-level background: According to an earlier analysis of around 600 of the donors, 150 million to 200 million T cells yielded roughly 110 million unique TCR beta sequences and approximately 300 Gb of sequence data. Roughly 300 gigabases of sequencing data and approximately 84 million unique TCR sequences were included in an early release covering over 600 HLA-typed donors. The genetic ancestry cluster associated with self-reported Caucasian donors included over 80% of the roughly 400 genotyped donors. The aim of the study was to test whether cataloging public T cell receptors could identify signatures of past pathogen exposure. Using immunosequencing, the study profiled T cell repertoires from some 670 subjects and related those repertoires to cytomegalovirus serostatus. In addition to the first cohort of 666 subjects, a separate validation cohort of 120 different subjects was used. High-throughput TCR immunosequencing, statistical association of individual TCRs with disease status, and machine learning were combined to predict cytomegalovirus infection status. A later analysis re-analyzed previously published TCR beta repertoires from 500 to 700 donors and added high-resolution HLA genotyping to study TCR occurrence patterns. Rather than drawing on any new phenotypic data, the later analysis identified candidate immune exposures from TCR beta sequences and the way those sequences occurred across donors. An earlier analysis of some 500 of the donors used high-throughput TCR beta sequencing to judge whether each TCR beta V gene segment behaved as functional or pseudogenic. Donor age, sex, ethnicity and CMV serostatus were compiled alongside the repertoire data. A later genetic analysis took genome-wide SNP genotypes for about 65% of the 666 donors and used that subset as a discovery cohort. Every repertoire in the discovery cohort had been generated on one and the same sequencing platform. HLA typing covered class I and class II loci at four-digit resolution. Typing coverage varied by locus: roughly 620-640 donors for A, B, C, DRB1 and DQB1; roughly 520 for DQA1; about 570 for DPA1; approximately 490 for DPB1. Roughly 5 DR-DQ haplotypes were handled as single units for association and clustering, since linkage in the cohort was strong. Among some 400 genotyped donors of the cohort, an average of roughly 240,000 unique TCR beta nucleotide sequences were sequenced per donor, around 18% of them non-productive. Study-wide conclusions, independent of this receptor: Because counts were too low, seventeen rarely observed V segments, including chromosome 9 orphons, were left out of the earlier analysis of some 640 of the donors. V-gene and J-gene trimming of TCR beta chains was associated with a missense DCLRE1C variant in a later genetic analysis, and the association was replicated in an independent cohort. Linkage disequilibrium might explain the correlated functional status among segregating V segments, but an unknown experimental factor could not be ruled out. A total of 150 or so TCR beta chains were listed by the study as associated with cytomegalovirus. Most TCR sequences were observed very rarely across donors, whereas some public TCRs were present in many individuals. The presence/absence analyses assumed that sequencing depth was roughly uniform across donors, and that assumption may not be true. In a later analysis, several top co-occurrence clusters were reported to appear linked to parvovirus B19, influenza, CMV and Epstein-Barr virus. The cohort was sequenced for TCR beta chains only, and without alpha or paired-chain data the features that could be detected were limited. In an earlier analysis of about 600 of the donors, most TCR beta V segments appeared in productive rearrangements about 87% or about 30% of the time, broadly matching IMGT annotations. Some IMGT-functional V segments, including TRBV6-2 and TRBV6-3, could not be distinguished by the 87-base-pair reads and were therefore excluded. For the cohort, immune exposure information was limited to CMV serostatus. According to a later genetic analysis, donors in an Asian-associated ancestry cluster had fewer N-insertions in productive TCRs than the approximately 700-donor mean. Strong co-occurrence of HLA alleles, especially DR and DQ, made assigning TCR associations to individual alleles difficult. A group of highly shared sequence variants was considered likely to be a technical artifact of the sequencing pipeline. Because HLA typing was unavailable for some donors at each locus, only the typed subset was used in association tests. According to a later analysis, TCR association rates differed among HLA loci, with DRB1 alleles showing the most associated TCRs and HLA-C alleles showing the fewest. A later analysis associated some 17,000 TCR beta sequences with specific HLA alleles at a false discovery rate of 0.05. A further reported finding was that TCR beta sequences accurately predicted the HLA-A and HLA-B alleles for most subjects in the first cohort. A later analysis found that HLA-associated TCR beta chains were more clonally expanded and had lower generation probabilities than equally common non-associated chains. According to a later analysis, most CMV-associated TCR beta chains appeared to be HLA-restricted, and the HLA associations seemed to be driven largely by CMV exposure. The authors suggested that the approach could potentially be generalized to other disease states and immunological phenotypes. In both the original and validation cohorts, the classifier was reported to diagnose cytomegalovirus status with high specificity and sensitivity. In vitro tests confirmed that a few of the cytomegalovirus-associated TCR beta chains recognize cytomegalovirus antigens.

The cohort comprised some 700 healthy bone marrow donors. All cohort members were sampled while nominally healthy, although unrecorded immune exposures were likely present. The donor tested CMV seropositive and was one of the 289 seropositive cohort members. Each donor provided a peripheral blood sample, and peripheral blood mononuclear cells were used for TCR beta sequencing. The Qiagen DNeasy Blood Extraction Kit was used to extract genomic DNA from the blood cell samples. Library prep was done by the immunoSEQ multiplex PCR assay. The multiplex PCR relied on a mix of 60 forward primers for TCR Vbeta segments and 13 reverse primers for TCR Jbeta segments. The CDR3 region of rearranged TCR beta genes was amplified from genomic DNA by a multiplex PCR assay. On the Illumina HiSeq System, the amplified TCR beta libraries were sequenced as 87-base-pair reads. Per the source publication's procedure: A later analysis tallied around 87 million unique TCR beta chains across the roughly 610 repertoires, and around 10 million of those chains were shared by two or more donors. Raw reads were error-corrected and collapsed into unique sequences by a nearest-neighbor algorithm in which closely related sequences were merged to remove PCR and sequencing errors. Alignment of CDR3 sequences to IMGT reference sequences was used to assign V, D and J gene segments. For a sequence to be retained, at least a six-nucleotide match to both a V gene segment and a J gene segment was required. Rearrangements were classified as productive when the CDR3 lacked stop codons and remained in frame with V and J, and all other rearrangements were classified as non-productive. CDR3 was defined by IMGT convention, running from the second conserved V-encoded cysteine to the conserved J-encoded phenylalanine. The earlier analysis of about 610 of the donors excluded any sequence lacking an unambiguous match to a single V gene segment. An earlier analysis of 500 to 600 of the donors classified V segments as functional when productive rearrangements were above 56.7% and as segregating when the standard deviation between donors was above 5%. To diagnose cytomegalovirus status from the catalog of TCR beta chain sequences, a statistical classification framework was built. In a later analysis, V and J genes were assigned by comparing TCR nucleotide sequences against IMGT/GENE-DB human TR gene sequences. In a later analysis, CDR3 sequences and most-parsimonious VDJ recombination scenarios were assigned using the TCRdist pipeline. A later analysis defined each TCR beta chain by its CDR3 amino acid sequence plus V-gene family, and excluded reads lacking a unique V-gene family. A later analysis removed 450 to 600 highly shared, low-generation-probability nucleotide sequences to deal with suspected cross-contamination and a sequencing artifact. A later analysis calculated a clonal expansion index for each public chain from normalized within-repertoire ranks of inferred template counts. Generation probabilities in a later analysis came from a VDJ recombination model fitted to out-of-frame rearrangements, and those results were checked against IGoR. In a later analysis, hypergeometric tests were used to score TCR-TCR, TCR-HLA and TCR-CMV co-occurrence, with a repertoire-size bias correction applied to TCR pairs. To estimate false discovery rates, a later analysis permuted the HLA or CMV assignments 20 times. In a later analysis, co-occurring TCRs were grouped using DBSCAN, and TCRdist sequence similarity was added for clustering within HLA-allele-positive subsets. Co-occurrence clustering excluded repertoires with fewer than 30,000 or more than 120,000 public chains, plus five with anomalous nucleotide sharing. TCRdb re-hosts the immuneACCESS table, in-frame sequences only. Its copies lack some clones; in the studies checked, an unresolved V gene accounts for under half of them, and the cause for the rest is not known. That table furnishes V, J and clone size, whereas the DNA furnished D and trimming. This sample lists 180,000 or so clones; roughly 79% were detected once. The ten largest make up more than 12% of the sample.

Remarks on this clone: Its antigen has not been determined. Within one base of it there is no much larger clone, and no base qualities were kept.

From cysteine to phenylalanine, the CDR3 is 13 amino acids long. Only CDR3 DNA remains: 39 bases, in frame from the first base. Reading the germline V gene (reference sequence) gives CDR1 SEHNR and CDR2 FQNEAQ. Trimming removed 1 base from V and 1 base from J, leaving 4 bases between the germline ends. Rearrangement joined TRBV7-9 to TRBJ1-2; no D gene can be assigned with confidence. The receptor comes from a man in his fifties in good health and CMV-seropositive. Sequenced input: PBMCs. The DNA sequence reads TGTGCCAGCAGCTTAGACAGTAACTATGGCTACACCTTC. It translates to CASSLDSNYGYTF.